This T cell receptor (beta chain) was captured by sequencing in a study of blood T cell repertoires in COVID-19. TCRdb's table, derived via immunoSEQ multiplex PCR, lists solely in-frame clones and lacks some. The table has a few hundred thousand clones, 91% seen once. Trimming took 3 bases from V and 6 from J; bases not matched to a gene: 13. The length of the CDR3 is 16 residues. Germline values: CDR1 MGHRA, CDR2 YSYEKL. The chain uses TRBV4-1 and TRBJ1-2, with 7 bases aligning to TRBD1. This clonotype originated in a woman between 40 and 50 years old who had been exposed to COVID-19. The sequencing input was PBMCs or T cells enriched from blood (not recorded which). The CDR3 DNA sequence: TGCGCCAGCAGCCAGTACTTACAGGGGATTGAGGATGGCTACACCTTC. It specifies CASSQYLQGIEDGYTF.